This is a list of T cell receptor beta chains from one sample in a study of T cell responses to AZD1222 COVID-19 vaccine. Only in-frame clones appear in the TCRdb table, and some are missing; sequencing was by immunoSEQ multiplex PCR. The sample contains 45,000 to 60,000 clones, about 90% of which appear only once. Specimen: peripheral blood, collected on day 0 of AZD1222 vaccination. Source of these receptors: an adult in good health. CDR3s include the opening cysteine and the closing phenylalanine or tryptophan. D genes are given only for firm matches. For some rows the clone size is stated as once, few or many, or as a class when expanded; others skip it.

TRBV6-5	NA	TRBD2	TRBJ2-1	TGTGCCAGCAGTTACCAGAGCGGGAGGGGGCATGAGCAGTTCTTC	CASSYQSGRGHEQFF
TRBV28	NA	TRBD2	TRBJ2-1	TGTGCCAGCAGTCGGACTAGCGGGAGCCACAATGAGCAGTTCTTC	CASSRTSGSHNEQFF
TRBV7-2	NA	NA	TRBJ1-5	TGTGCCAGCAGCGACGGACGGATAAAGAATCAGCCCCAGCATTTT	CASSDGRIKNQPQHF
TRBV9	NA	TRBD2	TRBJ2-2	TGTGCCAGCAGCGCCCATGGACTAGCGGGAGAAACCGGGGAGCTGTTTTTT	CASSAHGLAGETGELFF
TRBV19	NA	NA	TRBJ2-1	TGTGCCAGTACCAAACGGGACAACAACAATGAGCAGTTCTTC	CASTKRDNNNEQFF
TRBV30	NA	NA	TRBJ2-7	TGTGCCTGGAGTGTGGGTGGAACCCATCCCGGGACCGCGCGGGTCGAGCAGTACTTC	CAWSVGGTHPGTARVEQYF
TRBV18	NA	TRBD1	TRBJ1-2	TGTGCCAGCTCACCGTCTAACCAGGGGGTGAGGGATGGCTACACCTTC	CASSPSNQGVRDGYTF
TRBV13	NA	TRBD2	TRBJ2-5	TGTGCCAGCAGCTCTAGCGGGAAAGAGACCCAGTACTTC	CASSSSGKETQYF
TRBV10-3	NA	TRBD2	TRBJ2-1	TGTGCCATCAGTGAATTCGGCGGGAGCCTCAATGAGCAGTTCTTC	CAISEFGGSLNEQFF
TRBV5-5	NA	TRBD1	TRBJ2-7	TGTGCCAGCAGCTTGGTGGGACAGGAGACCTACGAGCAGTACTTC	CASSLVGQETYEQYF
TRBV7-2	few	TRBD1	TRBJ2-7	TGTGCCAGCAGCCCGGGACAGGGATCTTATTACGAGCAGTACTTC	CASSPGQGSYYEQYF
TRBV5-1	NA	NA	TRBJ2-7	TGCGCCAGCAGCTCGGGACCTCCCCCAACCTACGAGCAGTACTTC	CASSSGPPPTYEQYF
TRBV20-1	NA	NA	TRBJ1-1	TGCAGTGCTTGGGACCGTGTAGCTTTCTTT	CSAWDRVAFF
TRBV19	NA	NA	TRBJ1-1	TGTGCCAGTAGGCAAAGACCGGGACGGAGCATGAACACTGAAGCTTTCTTT	CASRQRPGRSMNTEAFF
TRBV29-1	NA	NA	TRBJ2-7	TGCAGCGTTGAAGAGTCGGGCGGGAGCCAGGGGGAGCAGTACTTC	CSVEESGGSQGEQYF
TRBV4-2	NA	TRBD1	TRBJ2-7	TGTGCCAGCAGCCAAGAAGGACAGGGCTCCTACGAGCAGTACTTC	CASSQEGQGSYEQYF
TRBV5-1	NA	NA	TRBJ2-7	TGCGCCAGCAGCTTGGGGCACCTAACTACGTACGAGCAGTACTTC	CASSLGHLTTYEQYF
TRBV24-1	once	NA	TRBJ2-5	TGTGCCACCAGCATGGGAGTTTCGATGAGCAGGGAGACCCAGTACTTC	CATSMGVSMSRETQYF
TRBV6-1	NA	NA	TRBJ1-3	TGTGCCAGCAGTGAAGCCAAAGGGGCGCGAGACACCATATATTTT	CASSEAKGARDTIYF
TRBV28	NA	TRBD1	TRBJ1-1	TGTGCCAGCAGTTTGGGGGGGACAGCGAACACTGAAGCTTTCTTT	CASSLGGTANTEAFF
TRBV10-3	NA	TRBD1	TRBJ1-1	TGTGCCATCAGTGTGGGACAGAGCATGAACACTGAAGCTTTCTTT	CAISVGQSMNTEAFF
TRBV14	NA	NA	TRBJ2-7	TGTGCCAGCAGCCACACACTGACTCGAGAGCAGTACTTC	CASSHTLTREQYF
TRBV6-6	NA	NA	TRBJ2-4	TGTGCCACCGGGTCCGTAGAACTAGCCAAAAACATTCAGTACTTC	CATGSVELAKNIQYF
TRBV3-1/TRBV3-2	NA	NA	TRBJ1-2	TGTGCCAGCAGCCCAAGGTCAGGCGGAGGTGGCTACACCTTC	CASSPRSGGGGYTF
TRBV19	NA	TRBD2	TRBJ2-7	TGTGCCACTAGCCTAGCGGGTCCCTACGAGCAGTACTTC	CATSLAGPYEQYF
TRBV11-3	NA	TRBD2	TRBJ2-5	TGTGCCAGCAGCTTAGGGCTAGCGGGAGGCCGGGAGACCCAGTACTTC	CASSLGLAGGRETQYF
TRBV30	NA	NA	TRBJ1-1	TGTGCCTGGAGTAAGGGGGGGCGGAACACTGAAGCTTTCTTT	CAWSKGGRNTEAFF
TRBV5-8	NA	NA	TRBJ1-2	TGTGCCAGCAGCTTATCCGGCTATGGCTACACCTTC	CASSLSGYGYTF
TRBV27	NA	TRBD1	TRBJ1-5	TGTGCCAGCAGTTTGAGGGGGCGGGAGCCCCAGCATTTT	CASSLRGREPQHF
TRBV7-2	once	NA	TRBJ2-1	TGTGCCAGCAGTCCTGACACAAACTCCTACAATGAGCAGTTCTTC	CASSPDTNSYNEQFF
TRBV10-3	NA	NA	TRBJ1-6	TGTGCCATCAGTGACACAGGGTCTAATTCACCCCTCCACTTT	CAISDTGSNSPLHF
TRBV18	NA	NA	TRBJ2-7	TGTGCCAGCTCACCCTTACGGGCGGACAGCACCTACGAGCAGTACTTC	CASSPLRADSTYEQYF
TRBV9	once	NA	TRBJ1-5	TGTTCGAGGGGTCCCGTTGTAGACAGGACCTATAGCAATCAGCCCCAGCATTTT	CSRGPVVDRTYSNQPQHF
TRBV13	once	NA	TRBJ2-2	TGTGCCAGCAGCTTAGCGGGGGCCGGGGAGCTGTTTTTT	CASSLAGAGELFF
TRBV5-4	NA	NA	TRBJ2-2	TGTGCCAGCAGCCCCTCACCGAGACCACAGCCCGGGGAGCTGTTTTTT	CASSPSPRPQPGELFF
TRBV28	NA	NA	TRBJ1-2	TGTGCCAGCAGTAAGGGGACACCGTCTAACTATGGCTACACCTTC	CASSKGTPSNYGYTF
TRBV29-1	NA	NA	TRBJ1-2	TGCAGCGTTGATTCCGACAGAGACACACATATCTATGGCTACACCTTC	CSVDSDRDTHIYGYTF
TRBV6-1	NA	NA	TRBJ2-2	TGTGCCAGCAGTGCACGGGGAGGGGGAACGAACACCGGGGAGCTGTTTTTT	CASSARGGGTNTGELFF
TRBV30	NA	TRBD1	TRBJ1-6	TGTGCCTGGAGTAAGACAGGGGTGGATTCACCCCTCCACTTT	CAWSKTGVDSPLHF
TRBV7-8	NA	NA	TRBJ2-3	TGTGCCAGCAGCTTATTAGAATGGGATACGCAGTATTTT	CASSLLEWDTQYF
TRBV7-9	NA	NA	TRBJ1-2	TGTGCCAGCAGCTTAGCGAATTCAGCTAACTATGGCTACACCTTC	CASSLANSANYGYTF
TRBV9	NA	NA	TRBJ1-5	TGTGCCAGCAGCGTAGCCCCAGAGGGCAATCAGCCCCAGCATTTT	CASSVAPEGNQPQHF
TRBV27	few	TRBD2	TRBJ2-1	TGTGCCAGCAGTTTGGGGCTAGCGGGAGAAAGAAGGTACAATGAGCAGTTCTTC	CASSLGLAGERRYNEQFF
TRBV19	NA	NA	TRBJ2-6	TGTGCCAGTAGTATATGGGGGGCGGCTGGGGCCAACGTCCTGACTTTC	CASSIWGAAGANVLTF
TRBV5-4	NA	TRBD1	TRBJ1-2	TGTGCCAGCAGCTGGTGGGGACAGGTAGTTGGCTACACCTTC	CASSWWGQVVGYTF
TRBV19	NA	NA	TRBJ1-6	TGTGCCAGTTCCGACAGGCTGTATTCACCCCTCCACTTT	CASSDRLYSPLHF
TRBV7-9	NA	NA	TRBJ2-7	TGTGCCAGCAGCTTAGGGCAGGGTAAACTACTCGAGCAGTACTTC	CASSLGQGKLLEQYF
TRBV29-1	NA	NA	TRBJ1-1	TGCAGCGTCCTCACAGGGTCCATGAACACTGAAGCTTTCTTT	CSVLTGSMNTEAFF
TRBV3-1/TRBV3-2	NA	TRBD2	TRBJ2-3	TGTGCCAGCAGCCAAAGTTTAGCGGGACTGACAATCACAGATACGCAGTATTTT	CASSQSLAGLTITDTQYF
TRBV19	NA	NA	TRBJ1-2	TGTGCCAGTAGTTATAAGGAAGAATATGGCTACACCTTC	CASSYKEEYGYTF
TRBV3-1/TRBV3-2	NA	TRBD2	TRBJ2-2	TGTGCCAGCAGCCAGGGACTAGCGGGAGGGTTAAACACCGGGGAGCTGTTTTTT	CASSQGLAGGLNTGELFF
TRBV9	NA	TRBD2	TRBJ2-2	TGTGCCAGCAGCGTAGCACTAGCGGGGGTGAACACCGGGGAGCTGTTTTTT	CASSVALAGVNTGELFF
TRBV11-2	NA	NA	TRBJ1-3	TGTGCCAGCAGCTCAACGTATGGAGGAAACACCATATATTTT	CASSSTYGGNTIYF
TRBV13	NA	NA	TRBJ2-5	TGTGCCAGCAGCCCCACCCTTCCTGTAGCGCAAGAGACCCAGTACTTC	CASSPTLPVAQETQYF
TRBV18	once	NA	TRBJ2-3	TGTGCCAGCTCACCGGGCACAGATACGCAGTATTTT	CASSPGTDTQYF
TRBV9	NA	TRBD1	TRBJ2-7	TGTGCCAGCAGCGTAGTAGACCCTGGACAGGGTGGGTCCTACGAGCAGTACTTC	CASSVVDPGQGGSYEQYF
TRBV9	NA	TRBD1	TRBJ2-7	TGTGCCAGCAGCGTAGCCCCGACAGGGGCCTACGAGCAGTACTTC	CASSVAPTGAYEQYF
TRBV27	NA	NA	TRBJ2-1	TGTGCCAGCAGTTTCGGCGGAAGACGGGGTGAGCAGTTCTTC	CASSFGGRRGEQFF
TRBV19	NA	TRBD2	TRBJ2-1	TGTGCCAGTACTATACTAGCGGGAGGGTTTAATGAGCAGTTCTTC	CASTILAGGFNEQFF